Listed below are T cell receptor beta chains from one sample, sequenced in a study of shared clonotypes between healthy human individuals. Assay: immunoSEQ multiplex PCR; the TCRdb copy retains only in-frame clones and omits some. The sample includes approximately 1,000,000 clones, 60% to 80% seen only once; the top ten take 0.7% to 0.95%. Sequencing was carried out using memory CD4+ T cells from PBMCs. The receptors come from a man between 18 and 29 years old in good health. Some clones in this sample may be carry-over from other donors' samples. Both conserved end residues are part of each CDR3. Fields, in order: V gene, D gene, clone size, J gene, CDR3 protein, CDR3 DNA. A D gene is named only where the DNA matches it firmly. Clone size appears in some rows only: once, few, many, or a class for an expanded clone.

TRBV4-2,-,-,TRBJ1-1,CASSQERGSTEAFF,TGTGCCAGCAGCCAAGAGCGGGGATCAACTGAAGCTTTCTTT
TRBV5-1,-,-,TRBJ1-5,CASSLGVRGDQPQHF,TGCGCCAGCAGCTTAGGGGTAAGGGGTGATCAGCCCCAGCATTTT
TRBV28,TRBD1,-,TRBJ1-4,CASSSPGQGNEKLFF,TGTGCCAGCAGTTCGCCGGGACAGGGAAATGAAAAACTGTTTTTT
TRBV6-1,-,-,TRBJ2-3,CASSESGTDTQYF,TGTGCCAGCAGTGAAAGTGGCACAGATACGCAGTATTTT
TRBV5-5,-,once,TRBJ1-1,CASSRQGQGTEAFF,TGTGCCAGCAGTCGTCAGGGGCAGGGCACTGAAGCTTTCTTT
TRBV7-2,-,few,TRBJ2-6,CASSLLGPGANVLTF,TGTGCCAGCAGCTTATTAGGGCCTGGGGCCAACGTCCTGACTTTC
TRBV15,-,-,TRBJ2-1,CATSRELAREQFF,TGTGCCACCAGCAGAGAACTAGCCAGGGAGCAGTTCTTC
TRBV4-1,-,-,TRBJ1-3,CASSQDWVSGNTIYF,TGCGCCAGCAGCCAAGATTGGGTCTCTGGAAACACCATATATTTT
TRBV11-2,-,-,TRBJ1-3,CASSSTGDTIYF,TGTGCCAGCAGCTCCACCGGGGACACCATATATTTT
TRBV2,-,-,TRBJ2-7,CASSEGFSVQGEQYF,TGTGCCAGCAGTGAAGGATTCTCGGTGCAGGGGGAGCAGTACTTC
TRBV5-6,TRBD1,-,TRBJ2-7,CASRPSTGGLYEQYF,TGTGCCAGCCGACCGTCGACAGGGGGCTTGTACGAGCAGTACTTC
TRBV27,-,-,TRBJ2-3,CASRRASGTDTQYF,TGTGCCAGCAGGAGGGCTAGCGGCACAGATACGCAGTATTTT
TRBV28,-,-,TRBJ2-6,CASSLLTGANVLTF,TGTGCCAGCAGTTTATTGACAGGGGCCAACGTCCTGACTTTC
TRBV5-4,-,once,TRBJ2-1,CASSWGRGSYNEQFF,TGTGCCAGCAGCTGGGGTCGGGGGTCGTACAATGAGCAGTTCTTC
TRBV6-1,TRBD2,-,TRBJ2-1,CASSEVAGGQNEQFF,TGTGCCAGCAGTGAAGTTGCGGGAGGTCAGAATGAGCAGTTCTTC
TRBV2,-,-,TRBJ2-7,CASSQRGYEQYF,TGTGCCAGCAGCCAACGAGGCTACGAGCAGTACTTC
TRBV29-1,TRBD1,-,TRBJ2-3,CSVWTGKLDTQYF,TGCAGCGTCTGGACAGGGAAGTTAGATACGCAGTATTTT
TRBV4-2,-,-,TRBJ1-1,CASSQDGRENTEAFF,TGTGCCAGCAGCCAAGATGGCAGGGAGAACACTGAAGCTTTCTTT
TRBV28,TRBD1,-,TRBJ1-1,CASSPPTGGGEAFF,TGTGCCAGCAGTCCTCCGACAGGGGGAGGCGAAGCTTTCTTT
TRBV5-1,-,-,TRBJ2-4,CASSLAGDKNIQYF,TGCGCCAGCAGCTTGGCGGGCGACAAAAACATTCAGTACTTC
TRBV9,-,-,TRBJ1-2,CASGTNYGYTF,TGTGCCAGCGGGACTAACTATGGCTACACCTTC
TRBV7-2,-,-,TRBJ2-3,CASSLLADTQYF,TGTGCCAGCAGCTTACTAGCAGATACGCAGTATTTT
TRBV19,-,-,TRBJ2-6,CASTGQTSGANVLTF,TGTGCCAGTACCGGACAGACCTCTGGGGCCAACGTCCTGACTTTC
TRBV4-1,TRBD1,-,TRBJ1-2,CASSQDLTGSYGYTF,TGCGCCAGCAGCCAAGACCTGACAGGGTCTTATGGCTACACCTTC
TRBV7-2,-,once,TRBJ2-7,CASSLGAGSYEQYF,TGTGCCAGCAGCTTAGGGGCGGGGAGCTACGAGCAGTACTTC
TRBV6-1,-,few,TRBJ1-3,CASSEAPGNSGNTIYF,TGTGCCAGCAGTGAAGCCCCAGGGAACTCTGGAAACACCATATATTTT
TRBV19,-,few,TRBJ2-7,CASSIQNSGEQYF,TGTGCCAGTAGTATCCAAAACAGCGGCGAGCAGTACTTC
TRBV28,TRBD1,-,TRBJ1-2,CASKYRGWVLRGYTF,TGTGCCAGCAAGTACAGGGGTTGGGTCTTGCGGGGCTACACCTTC
TRBV5-1,-,once,TRBJ2-7,CASSLGVSYEQYF,TGCGCCAGCAGCTTGGGGGTAAGTTACGAGCAGTACTTC
TRBV28,TRBD1,-,TRBJ2-7,CATSTGYYEQYF,TGTGCCACCTCGACAGGGTACTACGAGCAGTACTTC
TRBV11-3,-,-,TRBJ2-2,CASSLSGTGELFF,TGTGCCAGCAGCTTATCGGGCACCGGGGAGCTGTTTTTT
TRBV6-1,-,many,TRBJ1-5,CASSYNQAQPQHF,TGTGCCAGCAGTTATAATCAGGCACAGCCCCAGCATTTT
TRBV6-7,TRBD2,once,TRBJ2-2,CGSGLAENTGELFF,TGTGGCAGCGGACTAGCGGAGAACACCGGGGAGCTGTTTTTT
TRBV5-4,-,once,TRBJ2-6,CASSLAPGELSGANVLTF,TGTGCCAGCAGCTTGGCCCCGGGAGAACTCTCTGGGGCCAACGTCCTGACTTTC
TRBV28,TRBD2,once,TRBJ2-7,CASSLGISWLGRDYYDNEQYF,TGTGCCAGCAGTTTAGGCATTTCATGGCTCGGGCGGGACTATTACGATAATGAGCAGTACTTC
TRBV6-5,-,-,TRBJ2-3,CASSPDGGTDTQYF,TGTGCCAGCAGCCCTGACGGAGGCACAGATACGCAGTATTTT
TRBV18,TRBD2,-,TRBJ2-7,CASSSPFAGGPSEQYF,TGTGCCAGCTCATCCCCCTTTGCGGGAGGGCCTAGCGAGCAGTACTTC
TRBV2,TRBD2,-,TRBJ2-2,CASCGGLTGELFF,TGTGCCAGCTGCGGGGGGCTCACCGGGGAGCTGTTTTTT
TRBV7-6,-,once,TRBJ2-7,CASSAPGQGSYEQYF,TGTGCCAGCAGCGCCCCTGGACAAGGCTCATACGAGCAGTACTTC
TRBV7-3,-,-,TRBJ2-6,CASSRGRLRSGANVLTF,TGTGCCAGCAGCCGGGGACGCCTTCGGTCTGGGGCCAACGTCCTGACTTTC
TRBV11-2,-,few,TRBJ2-3,CASSQNTDTQYF,TGTGCCAGCAGCCAAAATACAGATACGCAGTATTTT
TRBV7-9,-,-,TRBJ2-3,CASSQQEATQYF,TGTGCCAGCAGCCAACAAGAGGCGACGCAGTATTTT
TRBV28,TRBD1,-,TRBJ1-2,CASSSTPGQSYGYTF,TGTGCCAGCAGTTCTACTCCGGGACAGAGCTATGGCTACACCTTC
TRBV28,TRBD1,once,TRBJ1-1,CASSSSGRGRTEAFF,TGTGCCAGCAGTTCCTCGGGCAGGGGGCGAACTGAAGCTTTCTTT
TRBV6-5,-,-,TRBJ2-7,CASSRSRDVYEQYF,TGTGCCAGCAGTCGGTCCCGGGACGTCTACGAGCAGTACTTC
TRBV6-7,-,-,TRBJ2-7,CAILRLSYEQYF,TGTGCCATTCTACGGCTATCCTACGAGCAGTACTTC
TRBV27,-,-,TRBJ2-7,CASSLSWAKSSYEQYF,TGTGCCAGCAGTTTATCGTGGGCTAAAAGCTCCTACGAGCAGTACTTC
TRBV4-3,-,-,TRBJ2-2,CASSQFRAGELFF,TGCGCCAGCAGCCAATTCCGAGCCGGGGAGCTGTTTTTT
TRBV6-1,-,-,TRBJ2-1,CASRLSGELEQFF,TGTGCCAGCAGACTCTCAGGGGAACTGGAGCAGTTCTTC
TRBV9,-,-,TRBJ2-1,CASSVGIESYNEQFF,TGTGCCAGCAGCGTAGGGATCGAGTCCTACAATGAGCAGTTCTTC
TRBV7-7,-,many,TRBJ1-1,CASSSQVNTEAFF,TGTGCCAGCAGCTCACAGGTAAACACTGAAGCTTTCTTT
TRBV2,-,-,TRBJ1-2,CASTGEGYGYTF,TGTGCCAGCACAGGGGAGGGCTATGGCTACACCTTC
TRBV7-2,-,-,TRBJ2-7,CASSYGLFTSEQYF,TGTGCCAGCAGCTACGGACTTTTCACCTCCGAGCAGTACTTC
TRBV4-2,TRBD2,-,TRBJ2-3,CASSHPLSGRVRDTQYF,TGTGCCAGCAGCCATCCCTTAAGCGGGAGGGTCAGGGATACGCAGTATTTT
TRBV6-5,-,-,TRBJ1-2,CASSSPRDSLYGYTF,TGTGCCAGCAGTTCCCCCCGGGACTCCCTCTATGGCTACACCTTC